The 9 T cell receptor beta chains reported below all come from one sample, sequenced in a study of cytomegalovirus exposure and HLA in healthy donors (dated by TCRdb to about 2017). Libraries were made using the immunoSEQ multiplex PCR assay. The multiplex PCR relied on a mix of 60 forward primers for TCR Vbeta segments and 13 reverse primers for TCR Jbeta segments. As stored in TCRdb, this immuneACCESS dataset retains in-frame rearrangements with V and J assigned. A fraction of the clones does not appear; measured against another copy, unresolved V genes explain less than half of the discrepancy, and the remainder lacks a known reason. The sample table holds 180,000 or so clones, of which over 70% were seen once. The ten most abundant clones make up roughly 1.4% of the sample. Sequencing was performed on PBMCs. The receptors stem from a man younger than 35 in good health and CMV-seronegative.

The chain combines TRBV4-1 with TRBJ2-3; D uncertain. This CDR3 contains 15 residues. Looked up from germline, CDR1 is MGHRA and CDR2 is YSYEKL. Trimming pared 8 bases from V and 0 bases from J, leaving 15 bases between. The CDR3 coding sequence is TGCGCCAGCGCCGACCCGAGGTCCAGCACAGATACGCAGTATTTT. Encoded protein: CASADPRSSTDTQYF.

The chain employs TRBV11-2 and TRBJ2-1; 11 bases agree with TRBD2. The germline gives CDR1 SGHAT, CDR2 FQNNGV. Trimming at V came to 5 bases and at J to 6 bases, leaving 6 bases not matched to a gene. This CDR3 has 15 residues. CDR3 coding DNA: TGTGCCAGCAGCCCGACTAGCGGGGAATCCAATGAGCAGTTCTTC. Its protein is CASSPTSGESNEQFF.

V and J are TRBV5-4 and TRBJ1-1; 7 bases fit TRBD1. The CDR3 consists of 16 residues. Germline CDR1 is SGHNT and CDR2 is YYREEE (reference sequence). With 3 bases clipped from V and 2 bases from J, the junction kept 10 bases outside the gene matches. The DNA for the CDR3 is TGTGCCAGCAGCTGGCAGTACAGGGGAGTTAACACTGAAGCTTTCTTT. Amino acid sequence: CASSWQYRGVNTEAFF.

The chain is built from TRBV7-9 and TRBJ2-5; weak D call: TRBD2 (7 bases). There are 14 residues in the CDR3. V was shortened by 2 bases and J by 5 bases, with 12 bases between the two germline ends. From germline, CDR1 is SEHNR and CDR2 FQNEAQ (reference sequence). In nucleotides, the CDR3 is TGTGCCAGCAGCTTAAGAGGGGGGGTGGAGACCCAGTACTTC. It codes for CASSLRGGVETQYF.

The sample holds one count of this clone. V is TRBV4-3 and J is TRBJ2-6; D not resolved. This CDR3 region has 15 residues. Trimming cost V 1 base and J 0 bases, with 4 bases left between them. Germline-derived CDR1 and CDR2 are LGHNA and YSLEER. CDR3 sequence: CASSQALSGANVLTF. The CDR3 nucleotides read TGCGCCAGCAGCCAAGCCCTCTCTGGGGCCAACGTCCTGACTTTC.

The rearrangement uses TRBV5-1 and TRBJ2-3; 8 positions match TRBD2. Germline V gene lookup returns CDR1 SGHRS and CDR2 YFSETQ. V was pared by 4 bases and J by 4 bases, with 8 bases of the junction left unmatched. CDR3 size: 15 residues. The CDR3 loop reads CASSPNAGGPDTQYF. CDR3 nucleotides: TGCGCCAGCAGCCCCAATGCGGGGGGACCAGATACGCAGTATTTT.

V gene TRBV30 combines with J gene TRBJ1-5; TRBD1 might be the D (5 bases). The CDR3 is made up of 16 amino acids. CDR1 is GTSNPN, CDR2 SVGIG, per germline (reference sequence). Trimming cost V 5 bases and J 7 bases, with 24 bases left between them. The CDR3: CAWGLGGPMGRQPQHF. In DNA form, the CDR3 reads TGTGCCTGGGGCTTGGGGGGACCCATGGGGCGGCAGCCCCAGCATTTT.

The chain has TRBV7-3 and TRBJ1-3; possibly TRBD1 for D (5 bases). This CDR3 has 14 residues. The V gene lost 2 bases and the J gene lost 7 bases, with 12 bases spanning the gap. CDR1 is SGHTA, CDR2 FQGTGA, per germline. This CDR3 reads CASSLGQPGNTIYF. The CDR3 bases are TGTGCCAGCAGCTTAGGCCAGCCAGGGAACACCATATATTTT.

CDR3 loop: CASSLTFFRGGTEAFF. Written as DNA, the CDR3 is TGTGCCAGCAGCTTAACTTTCTTCAGGGGAGGGACTGAAGCTTTCTTT. The chain combines TRBV7-2 with TRBJ1-1; maybe TRBD1 (6 bases). The germline CDR1 and CDR2 sequences are SGHTA and FQGNSA. The CDR3 covers 16 residues. Trimming pared 2 bases from V and 5 bases from J, leaving 18 bases between.